The 19 T cell receptor beta chains listed next were all sequenced from one sample in a study of shared clonotypes between healthy human individuals. Naive CD8 populations comprised CD45RO-negative cells positively selected for CCR7, excluding terminally differentiated effector memory CD45RA+ cells. Assay used: immunoSEQ multiplex PCR; TCRdb lists only in-frame clones, some missing. The sample includes about 2.1 million clones, about 92% of them seen just once. Sample: naive CD8+ T cells from PBMCs. The receptor set was obtained from a man between 18 and 35 years old in good health. Some clones in this sample may be carry-over from other donors' samples.

The chain employs TRBV6-4 and TRBJ2-7; TRBD2 is a possible D gene (6 bases). The CDR3 contains 13 residues. V was clipped by 2 bases and J by 7 bases, with 12 bases between them. Germline V gene sequence: CDR1 MRHNA, CDR2 SNTAGT. The CDR3 DNA sequence: TGTGCCAGCAGTGACGCCGGGGCGGGAGAGCAGTACTTC. Translating gives CASSDAGAGEQYF.

The V gene is TRBV23-1, the J gene TRBJ2-2; no clear D. TRBV23-1 is classed as an ORF, of uncertain function. This CDR3 is built from 15 residues. V was shortened by 6 bases and J by 10 bases, with 21 bases between the two germline ends. The CDR3 nucleotides read TGCGCCAGCAGCCCTCCTTCAGGCAGGCTGAAGGAGCTGTTTTTT. This encodes CASSPPSGRLKELFF.

The chain couples TRBV10-2 to TRBJ2-6; a weak D match, TRBD1 (6 bases). Germline V CDR1 and CDR2: WSHSY, SAAADI. The CDR3 runs to 18 residues. Trimming pared 2 bases from V and 4 bases from J, leaving 18 bases between. The CDR3 here is CASSERTTGLDGANVLTF. In DNA, the CDR3 is TGCGCCAGCAGTGAGCGTACGACAGGTTTGGACGGGGCCAACGTCCTGACTTTC.

The chain combines TRBV7-2 with TRBJ2-3, with D perhaps matching TRBD2 (5 bases). The CDR3 loop spans 17 amino acids. CDR1 and CDR2 (germline): SGHTA, FQGNSA. Trimming shortened V by 3 bases and J by 0 bases, and 16 bases separated the two germline ends. Here the CDR3 reads CASSFPGTHTSTDTQYF. CDR3 DNA: TGTGCCAGCAGCTTTCCGGGAACACACACTAGCACAGATACGCAGTATTTT.

The chain carries TRBV9 and TRBJ2-2; TRBD2 agrees at 12 bases. The V segment lost 4 bases and the J segment 0 bases; nucleotides outside the gene matches: 1. Per the germline V gene, CDR1 is SGDLS and CDR2 is YYNGEE. CDR3 size: 16 residues. The CDR3 bases are TGTGCCAGCAGCCCTAGCGGGAGGGCGAACACCGGGGAGCTGTTTTTT. This gives the protein CASSPSGRANTGELFF.

This chain uses TRBV6-4 with TRBJ1-1; no clear D. The CDR3 runs 13 residues. Germline CDR1 and CDR2: MRHNA and SNTAGT. Trimming took off 0 bases at V and 3 bases at J, with 5 bases between the two ends. The CDR3 sequence: CASSDSKHTEAFF. DNA of the CDR3: TGTGCCAGCAGTGACTCCAAACACACTGAAGCTTTCTTT.

The chain combines TRBV28 with TRBJ2-3; D not certain. Trimming left V 6 bases short and J 2 bases short, with 18 bases between. The germline CDR1 and CDR2 sequences are MDHEN and SYDVKM. The CDR3 loop spans 16 amino acids. CDR3 region: CASSLHRKTPTDTQYF. CDR3 bases: TGTGCCAGCAGCCTACACAGAAAAACGCCCACAGATACGCAGTATTTT.

In its sample, this clone was seen once. The same CDR3 is also encoded by other DNA sequences in this sample. The chain is built from TRBV27 and TRBJ2-3, with 9 bases fitting TRBD1. CDR1 and CDR2 (germline): MNHEY, SMNVEV (reference sequence). The junction had 10 bases not matched to a gene; V was cut back by 5 bases and J by 4 bases. CDR3 size: 16 residues. The DNA for the CDR3 is TGTGCCAGCAGTCTGTCCCGGGACAGGGTGTCAGATACGCAGTATTTT. Its translation: CASSLSRDRVSDTQYF.

This clone was detected once. V usage is TRBV7-9 and J usage is TRBJ1-1; no clear D gene. V shed 5 bases and J shed 1 base, with 20 bases lying between them. The CDR3 sequence is 17 residues long. Germline loops: CDR1 SEHNR, CDR2 FQNEAQ (reference sequence). In DNA form, the CDR3 reads TGTGCCAGCAGCGGATTAAAGGGAAAGATCGGGAACACTGAAGCTTTCTTT. Amino acid sequence: CASSGLKGKIGNTEAFF.

The chain employs TRBV10-3 and TRBJ1-2, with 9 bases matching TRBD1. V dropped 10 bases and J dropped 7; count of bases not matched to a gene: 7. Per the germline V gene, CDR1 is ENHRY and CDR2 is SYGVKD. CDR3 length equals 12 residues. The CDR3 loop is CASLQGAAGYTF. For the CDR3, the DNA is TGTGCCAGTTTACAGGGGGCGGCTGGCTACACCTTC.

J is TRBJ2-7 and V is TRBV4-1; the match to TRBD2 covers 8 bases. This CDR3 has 19 residues. Trimming cost V 0 bases and J 0 bases; bases outside gene matches: 13. Germline V gives CDR1 MGHRA, CDR2 YSYEKL. In nucleotides, the CDR3 is TGCGCCAGCAGCCAAGACGGGGGGGTGCTTACGACTAGCTCCTACGAGCAGTACTTC. Translation: CASSQDGGVLTTSSYEQYF.

This sequence joins TRBV27 and TRBJ2-5; TRBD1 agrees at 8 bases. Germline values: CDR1 MNHEY, CDR2 SMNVEV (reference sequence). The CDR3 covers 13 residues. With 8 bases clipped from V and 4 bases from J, the junction kept 6 bases outside the gene matches. The CDR3: CASQGALGETQYF. The CDR3 bases are TGTGCCAGCCAGGGGGCCTTGGGAGAGACCCAGTACTTC.

This sequence joins TRBV19 and TRBJ2-7; D unresolved. CDR3 length: 13 amino acids. Germline CDR1 and CDR2: LNHDA and SQIVND (reference sequence). V lost 5 bases to trimming and J lost 6 bases, with 14 bases between them. The CDR3 spells CASSPAPRGEQYF. DNA of the CDR3: TGTGCCAGTAGTCCCGCACCACGCGGCGAGCAGTACTTC.

V and J are TRBV27 and TRBJ2-7; 8 bases are a match to TRBD1. CDR1 and CDR2 from the germline V gene are MNHEY and SMNVEV (reference sequence). Germline trimming cut 0 bases from V and 2 bases from J; bases unmatched to any gene: 6. The CDR3 consists of 16 residues. CDR3 sequence reads: CASSLSRVGQAYEQYF. The CDR3 DNA follows: TGTGCCAGCAGTTTATCTCGAGTGGGACAGGCCTACGAGCAGTACTTC.

The chain links TRBV5-4 to TRBJ2-7, with 9 bases identical to TRBD1. The CDR3 covers 16 residues. J gave up 0 bases and V 4 bases, and 8 bases lay outside the gene matches. Germline V CDR1 and CDR2: SGHNT, YYREEE (reference sequence). The CDR3, as DNA: TGTGCCAGCAGCGGGGGACAGGGCGAACCCTCCTACGAGCAGTACTTC. Translated, it gives CASSGGQGEPSYEQYF.

The V call is TRBV25-1, the J call TRBJ1-3; no firm D call. Germline CDR1 MGHDK, CDR2 SYGVNS. V lost 2 bases and J 2 bases, leaving 7 bases between the germline ends. This CDR3 spans 14 amino acids. CDR3 nucleotides: TGTGCCAGCAGTGAAAGCAGGACTGGAAACACCATATATTTT. Translating it yields CASSESRTGNTIYF.

For this clone: Other nucleotide sequences from this sample produce the same CDR3. The rearrangement uses TRBV19 and TRBJ1-1; 8 nucleotides line up with TRBD1. Germline loops: CDR1 LNHDA, CDR2 SQIVND (reference sequence). Unmatched junction bases numbered 3, after V lost 5 bases and J lost 4 bases. The CDR3 length is 13 residues. The CDR3 coding sequence is TGTGCCAGTAGTTTAGGACAGGGCACTGAAGCTTTCTTT. Protein sequence: CASSLGQGTEAFF.

The J gene is TRBJ1-5, the V gene TRBV6-1; TRBD1 agrees at 7 bases. Germline loops: CDR1 MNHNS, CDR2 SASEGT. The CDR3 runs 16 residues. V shed 2 bases and J 2 bases; nucleotides not matched to a gene: 6. The CDR3 sequence: CASSEISGGGNQPQHF. In DNA form, the CDR3 reads TGTGCCAGCAGTGAAATCTCAGGGGGAGGCAATCAGCCCCAGCATTTT.

The CDR3 loop reads CASSLVAGGLSEQYF. As DNA, the CDR3 is TGTGCCAGCAGCTTAGTAGCGGGAGGCCTAAGCGAGCAGTACTTC. This chain uses TRBV7-9 with TRBJ2-7; 10 bases align to TRBD2. CDR3 length: 15 amino acids. Germline V gives CDR1 SEHNR, CDR2 FQNEAQ (reference sequence). The ends lost 1 base at V and 6 bases at J; junction bases unmatched: 6.